The source of this TCR beta chain is a study of cytomegalovirus exposure and HLA in healthy donors. The wider study: Among several hundred genotyped donors, about 83% fell in the Caucasian-associated ancestry cluster. The study's findings and limits: The authors judged a highly shared variant cluster likely a sequencing artifact. Cytomegalovirus-associated TCR beta chains were listed, numbering around 150. Analysis performed later found about 18,000 TCR beta sequences associated with HLA alleles at 0.05 false discovery rate.

The CDR3 runs to 16 residues. Germline-derived CDR1 and CDR2 are GTSNPN and SVGIG (reference sequence). A word on this clone: The antigen is unknown. One end of the junction is discordant with germline, which a read error may explain.

The study ran its PCR with 60 Vbeta and 13 Jbeta primers. This table comes from immunoSEQ multiplex PCR, and its TCRdb copy is limited to in-frame clones, with some not included. The sample consists of 85,000 to 100,000 clones, 70% to 80% of them appearing once. The TCR comes from a man aged 40-50 years in good health and CMV-seronegative. Sequences were obtained from PBMCs. This chain joins TRBV30 and TRBJ2-6, with a weak D call TRBD1 (6 bases). The CDR3, as DNA: TGTGCCTGGAGGATACAGGGACCCTCTGGGGCCAACGTCCTGGCTTTC. Translating it yields CAWRIQGPSGANVLAF.